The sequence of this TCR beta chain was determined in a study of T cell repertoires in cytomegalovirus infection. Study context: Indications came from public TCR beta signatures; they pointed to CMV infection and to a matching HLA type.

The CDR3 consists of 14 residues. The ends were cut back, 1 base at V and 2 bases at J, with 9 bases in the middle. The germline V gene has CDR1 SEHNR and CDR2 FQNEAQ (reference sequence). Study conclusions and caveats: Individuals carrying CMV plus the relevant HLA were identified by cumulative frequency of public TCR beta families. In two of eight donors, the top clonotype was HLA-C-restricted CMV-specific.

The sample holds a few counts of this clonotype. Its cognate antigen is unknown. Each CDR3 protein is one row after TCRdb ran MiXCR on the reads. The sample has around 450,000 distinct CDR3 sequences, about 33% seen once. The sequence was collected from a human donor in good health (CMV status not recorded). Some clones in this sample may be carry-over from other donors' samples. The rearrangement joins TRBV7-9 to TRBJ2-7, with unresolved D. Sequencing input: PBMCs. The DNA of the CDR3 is TGTGCCAGCAGCTTAGGGTCGCAAGCCTACGAGCAGTACTTC. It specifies CASSLGSQAYEQYF. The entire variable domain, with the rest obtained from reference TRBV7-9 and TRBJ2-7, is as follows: DTGVSQNPRHKITKRGQNVTFRCDPISEHNRLYWYRQTLGQGPEFLTYFQNEAQLEKSRLLSDRFSAERPKGSFSTLEIQRTEQGDSAMYLCASSLGSQAYEQYFGPGTRLTVT.